This paragraph covers one T cell receptor (beta chain) sequence. These data belong to a study of blood T cells in healthy people across ages. Next came a second PCR, run for roughly 6 to 11 cycles, which used a sample-barcoded 5' primer along with a J-beta primer mix. TCRdb reprocessed the 5' RACE reads with MiXCR, giving one entry per CDR3 protein. The repertoire includes about 1,400,000 distinct CDR3 sequences, about 43% of them detected once, and 7.9% sits in the top ten. The clonotype was recovered from a woman aged 18-30 years in good health. Sequenced material: blood.

This CDR3 is CASSPLGEAGGAYEQYF. The CDR3, as DNA: TGTGCCAGCAGTCCGCTTGGGGAGGCGGGAGGAGCGTACGAGCAGTACTTC. The V and J genes are TRBV27 and TRBJ2-7; TRBD2 agrees at 8 bases. Per the germline V gene, CDR1 is MNHEY and CDR2 is SMNVEV (reference sequence). J gave up 4 bases and V 5 bases, and 16 bases lay outside the gene matches. The length of the CDR3 is 17 residues.